The T cell receptor beta chain under discussion was sequenced for a study of shared clonotypes between healthy human individuals. Trimming cost V 5 bases and J 1 base; bases outside gene matches: 7. CDR3 size: 15 residues. Germline V gene lookup returns CDR1 LNHDA and CDR2 SQIVND (reference sequence). Findings and limits, study-wide: Rarefaction revealed incomplete sorted-subset sequencing despite large depth.

Naive CD45RA+ and memory CD45RA-negative subsets were split from CD4+ cells. Turning to this clone: What it recognizes is unknown.

For every subset, genomic DNA was evenly distributed across several immunoSEQ plates. Produced via immunoSEQ multiplex PCR; TCRdb's table is partial and in-frame only. The sample holds 2 million to 2.5 million clones, approximately 93% seen once. What was sequenced was naive CD4+ T cells from PBMCs. The sample's subset: CD45RA+ positively selected. The clonotype comes from a man younger than 30 in good health. Some clones in this sample may be carry-over from other donors' samples. This chain uses TRBV19 with TRBJ1-1; 7 bases are shared with TRBD1. The CDR3, as DNA: TGTGCCAGTAGTCCTCCTAGGGGGCCGAACACTGAAGCTTTCTTT. Its translation: CASSPPRGPNTEAFF.